These T cell receptor beta chains were read from a single sample in a study of T cell responses to AZD1222 COVID-19 vaccine. Using immunoSEQ multiplex PCR, the repertoire was profiled, and TCRdb retains in-frame clones only, with some absent. There are roughly 100,000 clones in the sample; nearly 95% occur only once, and 5% lies in the top ten. The sequencing used peripheral blood, collected on day 0 of AZD1222 vaccination. These receptors all stem from an adult in good health. Each CDR3 is given with its conserved first and last residue. D genes are given only for firm matches.

TRBJ2-1	NA	TRBV5-4	CASSLGGRVGDEQFF
TRBJ1-4	TRBD1	TRBV19	CASSPARGQTNEKLFF
TRBJ1-1	NA	TRBV10-1	CASGTVNTEAFF
TRBJ2-1	TRBD2	TRBV14	CASSQPGLAGGGEQFF
TRBJ1-2	NA	TRBV5-6	CASSLVGVQGYTF
TRBJ2-1	TRBD2	TRBV3-1/TRBV3-2	CASSQPLAGDVFF
TRBJ2-3	NA	TRBV7-8	CASSLIGGTDTQYF
TRBJ2-5	NA	TRBV6-5	CASSHDRQETQYF
TRBJ1-5	NA	TRBV19	CASSNRVSGGNQPQHF
TRBJ2-1	NA	TRBV24-1	CATSDLTQGTNNEQFF
TRBJ1-4	NA	TRBV10-2	CASRRPGTSNEKLFF
TRBJ1-6	NA	TRBV10-1	CASSERGYNSPLHF
TRBJ2-1	TRBD2	TRBV9	CASSVGGRNYNEQFF
TRBJ1-6	NA	TRBV2	CASRDNSPLHF
TRBJ1-2	NA	TRBV28	CASRPQNYGYTF
TRBJ1-5	TRBD1	TRBV19	CASRRQGDGNQPQHF
TRBJ2-7	TRBD1	TRBV23-1	CASSPTGGEQYF
TRBJ2-7	TRBD2	TRBV10-2	CASSESVAGGRQYF
TRBJ2-3	TRBD2	TRBV7-2	CASSFASGRGDTQYF
TRBJ1-6	NA	TRBV5-4	CASSLQGGYNSPLHF
TRBJ1-2	NA	TRBV12-3/TRBV12-4	CASSSRGGYTF
TRBJ2-7	TRBD1	TRBV29-1	CSVELGTAVSYEQYF
TRBJ1-5	NA	TRBV7-8	CASSRPNQPQHF
TRBJ1-2	NA	TRBV27	CASRDARQGYTF
TRBJ2-1	TRBD1	TRBV24-1	CATSDWGQGDNEQFF
TRBJ2-3	TRBD2	TRBV19	CASSSLTGGTQYF
TRBJ2-7	NA	TRBV10-3	CAISEGRQGYEQYF
TRBJ2-7	NA	TRBV3-1/TRBV3-2	CASSPSTGRHEQYF